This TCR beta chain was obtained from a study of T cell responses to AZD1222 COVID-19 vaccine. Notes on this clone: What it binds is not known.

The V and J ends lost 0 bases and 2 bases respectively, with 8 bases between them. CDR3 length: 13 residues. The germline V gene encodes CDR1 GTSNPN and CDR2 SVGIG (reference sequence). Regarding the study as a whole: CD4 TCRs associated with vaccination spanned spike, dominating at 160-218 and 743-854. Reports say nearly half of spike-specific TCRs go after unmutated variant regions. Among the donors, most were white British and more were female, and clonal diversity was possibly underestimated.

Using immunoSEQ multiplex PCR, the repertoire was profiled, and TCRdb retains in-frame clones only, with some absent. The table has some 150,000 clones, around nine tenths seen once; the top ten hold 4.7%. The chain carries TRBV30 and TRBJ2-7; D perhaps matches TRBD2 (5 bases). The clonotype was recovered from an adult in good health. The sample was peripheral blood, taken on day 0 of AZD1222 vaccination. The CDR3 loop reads CAWSVLGAYEQYF. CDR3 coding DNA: TGTGCCTGGAGTGTATTGGGAGCCTACGAGCAGTACTTC.